This entry is about one TCR beta chain. As yet, its antigen is unknown. The assay was immunoSEQ multiplex PCR, and TCRdb's table has in-frame clones only and misses some. The sample includes 980,000 or so clones, about 80% seen only once; the top ten take about 1.5%. The CDR3 covers 15 residues. V lost 5 bases and J 4 bases, leaving 13 bases between the germline ends. The entry originates in a study of shared clonotypes between healthy human individuals. Study context: Donors had three CD4 naive, three CD4 memory, two CD8 naive and one CD8 memory plate apiece.

Whole-study findings and limits: For naive CD4 cells, around 5% of clonotypes were shared across a handful of donors. An expected dependence of interdonor clonotype sharing on sequencing depth was noted.

This rearrangement joins TRBV5-3 to TRBJ1-6; perhaps TRBD1 as D (5 bases). TRBV5-3 has ORF status, its function being uncertain. The clonotype was recovered from a man aged 18 to 29 in good health. The specimen sequenced was memory CD4+ T cells sorted from blood. Subset given: CD45RA-negative fraction. The CDR3: CARRRTSFYNSPLHF. The DNA for the CDR3 is TGTGCCAGAAGAAGGACAAGTTTTTATAATTCACCCCTCCACTTT.